This record concerns one T cell receptor (beta chain) sequence. What it binds is not known. HIV-positive participants were all treated in the United States. This sample is part of a study of long-term antiretroviral therapy in people with HIV. Study details: In the earliest collections, sampling predates the 2015 immediate-ART recommendation by about a decade. Study observations and caveats: Repertoires from HIV showed CDR3 length ranges narrower than those of controls. Patients on ART gained diversity, which nonetheless stayed below transplant donor controls.

The CDR3 is 13 amino acids. Per the germline V gene, CDR1 is SGDLS and CDR2 is YYNGEE. The ends lost 3 bases at V and 4 bases at J; junction bases unmatched: 2. A v3.0 immunoSEQ assay was performed at survey level. Assay used: immunoSEQ multiplex PCR; TCRdb lists only in-frame clones, some missing. The profile shows 35,000 to 50,000 clones, approximately 89% of them singletons. The source is a woman aged 45-65 years with HIV. Sequenced material: unsorted PBMCs, taken 0.1 years before starting antiretroviral therapy. The chain uses TRBV9 and TRBJ1-2, with 8 bases lining up with TRBD1. The CDR3 sequence: CASSGGTGYGYTF. The CDR3 coding sequence is TGTGCCAGCAGCGGCGGGACAGGCTATGGCTACACCTTC.